What follows are 18 T cell receptor beta chains derived from one specimen sequenced in a study of cytomegalovirus exposure and HLA in healthy donors. The PCR made use of 60 Vbeta and 13 Jbeta primers. Method: immunoSEQ multiplex PCR; TCRdb's copy keeps in-frame clones and lacks some. Among approximately 170,000 clones listed, 65% to 75% were seen once. Material for sequencing was PBMCs. All receptors come from a girl between 10 and 17 years old in good health and CMV-seronegative.

V gene TRBV30 combines with J gene TRBJ2-4, with 7 positions matching TRBD1. The germline V gene encodes CDR1 GTSNPN and CDR2 SVGIG (reference sequence). CDR3 size: 14 residues. The V segment lost 5 bases and the J segment 0 bases; nucleotides outside the gene matches: 4. Here the CDR3 reads CAWGTDLAKNIQYF. CDR3 bases: TGTGCCTGGGGGACAGACCTAGCCAAAAACATTCAGTACTTC.

This clone came up a few times. V is TRBV7-2 and J is TRBJ2-5; possibly TRBD2 for D (7 bases). Germline CDR1 SGHTA, CDR2 FQGNSA. V shed 2 bases and J shed 4 bases, with 17 bases lying between them. The CDR3 loop spans 16 amino acids. The CDR3 loop reads CASSLIKGGLGETQYF. The CDR3 bases are TGTGCCAGCAGCTTAATCAAGGGGGGGCTTGGAGAGACCCAGTACTTC.

The gene calls are TRBV4-1 and TRBJ2-5; maybe TRBD1 (5 bases). Germline V CDR1 and CDR2: MGHRA, YSYEKL. The CDR3 covers 13 residues. Trimming pared 1 base from V and 4 bases from J, leaving 7 bases between. The DNA of the CDR3 is TGCGCCAGCAGCCAAGTTACAGGAGAGACCCAGTACTTC. Protein product: CASSQVTGETQYF.

V usage is TRBV6-5 and J usage is TRBJ1-1; D not resolved. Germline V gene sequence: CDR1 MNHEY, CDR2 SVGAGI. This CDR3 has 12 residues. V was clipped by 5 bases and J by 0 bases, with 4 bases between them. Written as DNA, the CDR3 is TGTGCCAGCAGTCAATTGAACACTGAAGCTTTCTTT. Translating gives CASSQLNTEAFF.

This clone was seen more than once but under ten times. The gene calls are TRBV7-4 and TRBJ2-2; D may be TRBD1 (5 bases). Germline V gene data show CDR1 as SGHVT and CDR2 as SQSDAQ. The CDR3 runs 18 residues. V shed 5 bases and J shed 1 base, with 20 bases lying between them. DNA for the CDR3: TGTGCCAGCAGCCCGTTGCATGGGGCAAAAAGGAACACCGGGGAGCTGTTTTTT. Translating gives CASSPLHGAKRNTGELFF.

This rearrangement joins TRBV6-1 to TRBJ2-3, with 8 bases aligning to TRBD2. The CDR3 is 15 residues long. The germline V gene encodes CDR1 MNHNS and CDR2 SASEGT. V shed 2 bases and J 6 bases; nucleotides not matched to a gene: 7. CDR3 nucleotide sequence: TGTGCCAGCAGTGAACGAGCGGGAGCCAGCGATACGCAGTATTTT. It translates to CASSERAGASDTQYF.

V usage is TRBV27 and J usage is TRBJ2-7; TRBD2 matches at 7 bases. J gave up 2 bases and V 6 bases, and 4 bases lay outside the gene matches. This CDR3 contains 13 residues. Germline CDR1 reads MNHEY; CDR2 reads SMNVEV (reference sequence). Here the CDR3 reads CASRTRGAYEQYF. CDR3 DNA: TGTGCCAGCAGGACCCGGGGGGCCTACGAGCAGTACTTC.

The V and J genes are TRBV6-4 and TRBJ2-3; 8 bases match TRBD1. The V gene's germline CDR1 is MRHNA and CDR2 SNTAGT. The CDR3 is made up of 17 amino acids. V lost 2 bases to trimming and J lost 4 bases; unmatched junction nucleotides: 11. CDR3 sequence: CASSDHFTGGWSDTQYF. For the CDR3, the DNA is TGTGCCAGCAGTGACCATTTTACAGGGGGTTGGTCAGATACGCAGTATTTT.

The J gene is TRBJ1-5, the V gene TRBV15; no reliable D call. The CDR3 sequence is 15 residues long. V was trimmed by 0 bases and J by 5 bases, leaving 11 bases between them. The germline CDR1 and CDR2 sequences are LNHNV and YYDKDF (reference sequence). The CDR3 protein is CATSRDQEGHQPQHF. As DNA, the CDR3 is TGTGCCACCAGCAGAGATCAGGAGGGCCATCAGCCCCAGCATTTT.

This clone was found a few times. J is TRBJ2-5 and V is TRBV11-2; no reliable D call. Germline CDR1 is SGHAT and CDR2 is FQNNGV. The CDR3 has 14 residues. Trimming took 1 base from V and 3 from J, leaving 9 bases between them. The CDR3 nucleotides read TGTGCCAGCAGCTTAGTAGGCGGCAAAGAGACCCAGTACTTC. The encoded protein is CASSLVGGKETQYF.

The chain links TRBV5-4 to TRBJ2-7, with 9 bases that match TRBD1. J gave up 2 bases and V 5 bases, and 5 bases lay outside the gene matches. Germline V CDR1 and CDR2: SGHNT, YYREEE (reference sequence). The CDR3 runs to 14 residues. The CDR3 DNA sequence: TGTGCCAGCAGGGTCGGGACAGGGCCCTACGAGCAGTACTTC. It specifies CASRVGTGPYEQYF.

The V gene is TRBV18, the J gene TRBJ1-6; TRBD1 is a possible D gene (5 bases). The germline V gene encodes CDR1 KGHSH and CDR2 LQKENI. V dropped 3 bases and J dropped 5 bases, with 11 bases sitting between them. There are 15 residues in the CDR3. The CDR3 DNA reads TGTGCCAGCTCACCGGGGGGGGTCCATAATTCACCCCTCCACTTT. Translation: CASSPGGVHNSPLHF.

The rearrangement links TRBV5-1 to TRBJ2-5; 13 bases are shared with TRBD2. Germline V gene lookup returns CDR1 SGHRS and CDR2 YFSETQ. Germline trimming cut 3 bases from V and 5 bases from J; bases unmatched to any gene: 1. The CDR3 spans 14 residues. CDR3 residues: CASSSTSGRETQYF. The CDR3 nucleotides are TGCGCCAGCAGCTCGACTAGCGGGAGGGAGACCCAGTACTTC.

V gene TRBV5-6 combines with J gene TRBJ2-7, with 7 bases lining up with TRBD1. Germline lookup yields CDR1 SGHDT and CDR2 YYEEEE. There are 14 residues in the CDR3. Trimming took 2 bases from V and 4 from J; bases not matched to a gene: 6. The DNA of the CDR3 is TGTGCCAGCAGCTTAACAGGGGTGGGATACGAGCAGTACTTC. Amino acids: CASSLTGVGYEQYF.

This clone was recorded a few times. The chain couples TRBV29-1 to TRBJ2-5; D gene unclear. The CDR3 has 16 amino acids. The germline V gene encodes CDR1 SQVTM and CDR2 ANQGSEA. Deletions cut 1 base from V and 4 bases from J, with 19 bases between. CDR3 nucleotide sequence: TGCAGCGTTGAAGTAACAGATTCAACCCCAATAGAGACCCAGTACTTC. Its translation: CSVEVTDSTPIETQYF.

In this sample, this clone turned up once. This chain links TRBV7-8 with TRBJ2-5; 11 bases agree with TRBD2. The CDR3 loop spans 16 amino acids. V gave up 6 bases and J gave up 0 bases; unmatched junction bases: 6. Germline CDR1 and CDR2: SGHVS and FQNEAQ. The DNA for the CDR3 is TGTGCCAGCAGACATCCTAGCGGGGGGAACCAAGAGACCCAGTACTTC. It codes for CASRHPSGGNQETQYF.

The genes are TRBV7-3 and TRBJ1-1; no firm D call. Germline loops: CDR1 SGHTA, CDR2 FQGTGA. V was cut by 0 bases and J by 5 bases, with 13 bases left in between. The CDR3 runs to 15 residues. The DNA for the CDR3 is TGTGCCAGCAGCTTAACGTCCCAAGCGAAGACTGAAGCTTTCTTT. It is translated as CASSLTSQAKTEAFF.

The gene calls are TRBV11-2 and TRBJ1-2, with TRBD1 matching 9 bases. The CDR3 runs to 13 residues. Germline CDR1 SGHAT, CDR2 FQNNGV. CDR3 loop: CAITGTGQIGYTF. The CDR3, as DNA: TGTGCTATCACCGGGACAGGGCAGATTGGCTACACCTTC.